This TCR beta chain was profiled in a study of Graves' ophthalmopathy and Graves' hyperthyroidism. About this clonotype: Compared with germline, one end of the junction differs, possibly owing to a read error.

Hyperthyroidism in these 18- to 65-year-old patients was newly diagnosed, lasting under 2 months. The CDR3 spans 15 residues. Germline values: CDR1 SGHRS, CDR2 YFSETQ. From RNA, the CDR3 regions of TCR beta chains were amplified and sequenced. Second-round multiplex PCR came after a first-round RT-PCR that employed HTBI primers. TCRdb reanalysed the multiplex PCR reads using MiXCR and keeps one entry per CDR3 protein. The table shows more than 1,000,000 distinct CDR3 sequences, with roughly two fifths occurring only once. The chain combines TRBV5-1 with TRBJ2-5; 7 nucleotides line up with TRBD1. The origin of this receptor is an adult man with Graves' hyperthyroidism. The sequenced sample consisted of peripheral blood or thyroid tissue (not recorded which). The CDR3 region is CASSPGTALRETQYF. CDR3 bases: TGTGCCAGCAGTCCCGGGACAGCTCTCCGGGAGACCCAGTACTTC.